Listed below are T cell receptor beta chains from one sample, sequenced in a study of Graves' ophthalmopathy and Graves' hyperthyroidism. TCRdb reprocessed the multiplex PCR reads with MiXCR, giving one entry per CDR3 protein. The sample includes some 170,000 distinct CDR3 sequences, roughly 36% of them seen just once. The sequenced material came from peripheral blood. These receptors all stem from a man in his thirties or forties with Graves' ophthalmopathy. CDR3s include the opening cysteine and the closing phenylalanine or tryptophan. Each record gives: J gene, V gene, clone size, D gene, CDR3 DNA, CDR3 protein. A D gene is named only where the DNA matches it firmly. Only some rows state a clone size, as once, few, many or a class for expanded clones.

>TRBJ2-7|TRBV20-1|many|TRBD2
TGCAGTGCTGCAAGTAGCGGGAGGGCTTACGAGCAGTACTTC
CSAASSGRAYEQYF
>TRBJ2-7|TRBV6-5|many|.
TGTGCCAGCGGGGGGACCCCCACCCACGAGCAGTACTTC
CASGGTPTHEQYF
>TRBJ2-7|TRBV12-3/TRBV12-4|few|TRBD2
TGTGCCAGCAGGTCTGGACTAGCGGGGGTTCACGAGCAGTACTTC
CASRSGLAGVHEQYF
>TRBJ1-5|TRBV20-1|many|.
TGCAGTGCTAGTTCGTGGGGCCAGTACAATCAGCCCCAGCATTTT
CSASSWGQYNQPQHF
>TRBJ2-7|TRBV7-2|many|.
TGTGCCAGCAGCCCCCTCGTAGCCAGTCCCTTCGAGCAGTACTTC
CASSPLVASPFEQYF
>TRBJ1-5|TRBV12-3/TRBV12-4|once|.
TGTGCCAGCACCCCAGGCGGGACTCAGCCCCAGCATTTT
CASTPGGTQPQHF
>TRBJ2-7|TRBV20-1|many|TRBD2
TGCAGTGCGCGACTAGCGGGAGGGCGGGAGCAGTACTTC
CSARLAGGREQYF
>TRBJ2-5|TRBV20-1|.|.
TGCAGTGCTTGGGAGGAAGCGACCCAGTACTTC
CSAWEEATQYF
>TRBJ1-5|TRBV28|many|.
TGTGCCAGCACCCCATCCGTAGGGGATCAGCCCCAGCATTTT
CASTPSVGDQPQHF
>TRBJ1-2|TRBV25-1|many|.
TGTGCCAGCAGTGAATCTGAGGGGGGGGGGGCTAACTATGGCTACACCTTC
CASSESEGGGANYGYTF
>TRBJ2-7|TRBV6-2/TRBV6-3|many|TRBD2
TGTGCCAGCAAGGAGCCGGGAGGGGTCTACGAGCAGTACTTC
CASKEPGGVYEQYF
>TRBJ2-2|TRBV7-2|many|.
TGTGCCAGCAGCTCCGACACCGGGGAGCTGTTTTTT
CASSSDTGELFF
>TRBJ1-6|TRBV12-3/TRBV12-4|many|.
TGTGCCAGCAGTTCCCTCCCGGGACACCGGGGGGGTTCACCCCTCCACTTT
CASSSLPGHRGGSPLHF
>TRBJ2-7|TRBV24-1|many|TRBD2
TGTGCCACCAGTGCCGGACTAGCGGGAGATCCCTACGAGCAGTACTTC
CATSAGLAGDPYEQYF
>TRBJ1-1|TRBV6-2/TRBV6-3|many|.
TGTGCCAGCAGTTACGCCGACAGCTTCACTGAAGCTTTCTTT
CASSYADSFTEAFF
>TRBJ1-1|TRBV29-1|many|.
TGCAGCGTTGCAAGGGCTTCGGGGAACACTGAAGCTTTCTTT
CSVARASGNTEAFF
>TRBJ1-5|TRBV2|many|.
TGTGCCAGCAATAAGGGGAATCAGCCCCAGCATTTT
CASNKGNQPQHF
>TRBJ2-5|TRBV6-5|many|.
TGTGCCAGCAGTTATGGGCGCGGTCCCCACCAAGAGACCCAGTACTTC
CASSYGRGPHQETQYF
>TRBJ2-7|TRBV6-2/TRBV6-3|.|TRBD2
TGTGCCAGCAGTTACGTCGGGAGGCAGGACGAGCAGTACTTC
CASSYVGRQDEQYF
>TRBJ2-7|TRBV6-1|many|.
TGTGCCAGCACTGCAAATGGACGAGGGCCACCCTACGAGCAGTACTTC
CASTANGRGPPYEQYF
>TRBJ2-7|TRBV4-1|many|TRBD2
TGCGCCAGCAGCCAAGACCATCCGGAGCGGGACTACGAGCAGTACTTC
CASSQDHPERDYEQYF
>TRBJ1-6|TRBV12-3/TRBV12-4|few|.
TGTGCCAGCAGTTCCCGGGAGAATTCACCCCTCCACTTT
CASSSRENSPLHF
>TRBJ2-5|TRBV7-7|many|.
TGTGCTAGCAGCTTAGCGGAGGTCGCCACGGAGACCCAGTACTTC
CASSLAEVATETQYF
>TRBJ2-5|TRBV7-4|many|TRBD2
TGTGCCAGCAGCTTAAGGGAGCTAGCGGGAAAGACCCAGTACTTC
CASSLRELAGKTQYF
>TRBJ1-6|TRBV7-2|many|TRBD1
TGTGCCAGCAGCTTGACCTCCGGGACAGGTTATGCGAATTCACCCCTCCACTTT
CASSLTSGTGYANSPLHF
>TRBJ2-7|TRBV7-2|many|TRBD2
TGTGCCAGCAGCTTAGTAGCGGGGGGCTACGAGCAGTACTTC
CASSLVAGGYEQYF
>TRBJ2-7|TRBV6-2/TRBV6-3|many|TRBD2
TGTGCCAGCAGAGCGGGAGGGCCGGGGGAGCAGTACTTC
CASRAGGPGEQYF
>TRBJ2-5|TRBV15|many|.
TGTGCCACCAGCAGAGAGGGGCAGAATGTCCGGGAGACCCAGTACTTC
CATSREGQNVRETQYF
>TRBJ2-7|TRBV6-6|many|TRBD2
TGTGCCAGCGCTCCAGGACTAGCGGACATTATAGGGATTTACTACGAGCAGTACTTC
CASAPGLADIIGIYYEQYF
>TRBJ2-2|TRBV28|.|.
TGTGCCACCAAGGAGCAGAACACCGGGGAGCTGTTTTTT
CATKEQNTGELFF
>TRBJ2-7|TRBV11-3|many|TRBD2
TGTGCCAGCAGCTTAGCGGGAGGGGAGCAGTACTTC
CASSLAGGEQYF
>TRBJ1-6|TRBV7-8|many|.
TGTGCCAGCAGCCCGAGAGGGCCAGGGGCCAGCTCCTATAATTCACCCCTCCACTTT
CASSPRGPGASSYNSPLHF
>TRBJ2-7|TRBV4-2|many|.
TGTGCCAGCAGCCAAGGTGGCGATTACGAGCAGTACTTC
CASSQGGDYEQYF
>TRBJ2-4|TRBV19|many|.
TGTGCCAGTAGCCTTGAACTCGGGGAACAGATTTGGGACTTC
CASSLELGEQIWDF
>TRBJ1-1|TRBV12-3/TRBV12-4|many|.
TGTGCCAGCAGTTTAGGAGCGGACACTGAAGCTTTCTTT
CASSLGADTEAFF
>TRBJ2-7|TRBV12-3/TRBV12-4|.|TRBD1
TGTGCCACCTCCCTTACACGACAGGGGCGTTACGAGCAGTACTTC
CATSLTRQGRYEQYF
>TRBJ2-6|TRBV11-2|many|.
TGTGCCAGCAGCTCGGCCCAGGCGCGCGGGGCCAACGTCCTGACTTTC
CASSSAQARGANVLTF
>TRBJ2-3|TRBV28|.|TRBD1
TGTGCCAGCAGTTTGACAGGGGAAAGCACAGATACGCAGTATTTT
CASSLTGESTDTQYF
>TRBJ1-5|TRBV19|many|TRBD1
TGTGCCAGTAGTAGGGGGACAGGGAATCAGCCCCAGCATTTT
CASSRGTGNQPQHF
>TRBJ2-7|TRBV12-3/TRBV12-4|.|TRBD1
TGTGCCAGCAGAGACAGGGGAGTTGTGGGCGAGCAGTACTTC
CASRDRGVVGEQYF
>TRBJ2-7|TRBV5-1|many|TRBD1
TGCGCCAGCAGCCTCACGGGACAGGGGGCTAGCTACGAGCAGTACTTC
CASSLTGQGASYEQYF
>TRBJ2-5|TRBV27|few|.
TGTGCCAGCAGTTTTCGGCCCCAAGAGACCCAGTACTTC
CASSFRPQETQYF
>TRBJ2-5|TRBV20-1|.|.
TGCAGTGCTGCCCCGGGGGGCGGGGGAGAGACCCAGTACTTC
CSAAPGGGGETQYF
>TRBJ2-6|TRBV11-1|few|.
TGTGCCAGCAGCTTAGGGAGAGTGACCAAGATCTCTGGGGCCAACGTCCTGACTTTC
CASSLGRVTKISGANVLTF
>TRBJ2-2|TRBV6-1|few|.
TGTGCCAGCAGCGATACCCCCCTCCCGATGACCGGGGAGCTGTTTTTT
CASSDTPLPMTGELFF